One and the same sample provided the 9 T cell receptor beta chains below, sequenced in a study of siplizumab effects on memory and regulatory T cells. Sequencing used immunoSEQ multiplex PCR; TCRdb keeps in-frame clones, though not all of them. The profile shows some 73,000 clones, just over 90% of them singletons. The sequencing input was CD8+ T cells sorted from blood. These receptors all come from a human donor in good health.

This clone was seen just once. The gene calls are TRBV19 and TRBJ1-5; TRBD1 matches 11 bases. Trimming cost V 3 bases and J 4 bases; bases outside gene matches: 2. The CDR3 spans 15 residues. Germline V gene sequence: CDR1 LNHDA, CDR2 SQIVND (reference sequence). The CDR3 DNA is TGTGCCAGTAGTATCGGACAGGGGGCGAATCAGCCCCAGCATTTT. Translated: CASSIGQGANQPQHF.

The chain is built from TRBV27 and TRBJ1-1; the match to TRBD1 covers 11 bases. This CDR3 is 18 amino acids long. Germline loops: CDR1 MNHEY, CDR2 SMNVEV (reference sequence). V lost 0 bases and J lost 3; bases outside the gene matches: 9. The CDR3 DNA follows: TGTGCCAGCAGTTTATCCGGACAGGGGGCGCAGTGGGACACTGAAGCTTTCTTT. Its translation: CASSLSGQGAQWDTEAFF.

This clone appeared a few times. The chain has TRBV7-9 and TRBJ2-7; TRBD1 matches at 7 bases. The ends lost 4 bases at V and 5 bases at J; junction bases unmatched: 5. CDR1 and CDR2 from the germline V gene are SEHNR and FQNEAQ (reference sequence). This CDR3 is built from 13 residues. In DNA, the CDR3 is TGTGCCAGCAGCTCGACAGGGTCTAACGAGCAGTACTTC. This codes for CASSSTGSNEQYF.

The chain couples TRBV10-3 to TRBJ1-1, with 8 bases that match TRBD1. CDR3 length: 14 amino acids. In germline, CDR1 is ENHRY, CDR2 SYGVKD. With 3 bases clipped from V and 4 bases from J, the junction kept 4 bases outside the gene matches. The CDR3, as DNA: TGTGCCATCAGTGAAGGACAGGGAATCACTGAAGCTTTCTTT. It codes for CAISEGQGITEAFF.

The chain is built from TRBV27 and TRBJ1-6, with a weak D call TRBD1 (6 bases). Germline V gene data show CDR1 as MNHEY and CDR2 as SMNVEV (reference sequence). Trimming removed 2 bases at V and 0 bases at J, with 11 bases between. The CDR3 runs to 17 residues. The CDR3 protein is CASSLPTGSSYNSPLHF. The CDR3 DNA follows: TGTGCCAGCAGTTTACCCACAGGGAGCTCCTATAATTCACCCCTCCACTTT.

The genes are TRBV9 and TRBJ2-7; 10 nucleotides agree with TRBD2. After removal of 3 bases from V and 4 bases from J, the junction contained 4 bases not matched to a gene. The CDR3 has 14 amino acids. Germline V gene data show CDR1 as SGDLS and CDR2 as YYNGEE. Written as DNA, the CDR3 is TGTGCCAGCAGCGCAGCGGGGGGGGATTACGAGCAGTACTTC. Translated: CASSAAGGDYEQYF.

The V call is TRBV7-2, the J call TRBJ2-3; D is perhaps TRBD1 (6 bases). The CDR3 is 14 residues long. V shed 9 bases and J shed 4 bases, with 17 bases lying between them. Germline V gene sequence: CDR1 SGHTA, CDR2 FQGNSA. CDR3 in amino acids: CASQGKNFPDTQYF. The CDR3 nucleotides read TGTGCCAGTCAGGGGAAGAACTTCCCAGATACGCAGTATTTT.

The genes are TRBV13 and TRBJ2-5, with 13 bases matching TRBD2. The V gene's germline CDR1 is PRHDT and CDR2 FYEKMQ (reference sequence). The trim removed 5 bases at V and 2 bases at J, leaving 5 bases unmatched. This CDR3 contains 16 residues. The CDR3 nucleotides are TGTGCCAGCAGCCCAGGACTAGCGGGGGAACAAGAGACCCAGTACTTC. This encodes CASSPGLAGEQETQYF.

The chain couples TRBV23-1 to TRBJ2-7, with TRBD1 matching 7 bases. TRBV23-1 is marked as an open reading frame, function uncertain. This CDR3 is 17 amino acids long. With 6 bases clipped from V and 1 base from J, the junction kept 15 bases outside the gene matches. The CDR3: CASSPPSDRLTSYEQYF. CDR3 DNA: TGCGCCAGCAGCCCCCCCTCGGACAGGTTGACTTCCTACGAGCAGTACTTC.